The next 5 T cell receptor beta chains were all read from a single sample in a study of CDR3 diversity in severe acne. TCRdb called the PCR reads again in MiXCR, with one record for every CDR3 protein. The profile shows about 84,000 distinct CDR3 sequences, under 65% of them singletons. Sequenced: blood. These receptors were taken from a male donor in good health, without acne.

With regard to this clonotype: One end of the junction does not line up with germline, which may come from a read error. The chain uses TRBV5-4 and TRBJ2-3, with 8 positions matching TRBD2. CDR3 length: 14 amino acids. CDR1 is SGHNT and CDR2 is YYREEE in the germline V gene (reference sequence). CDR3 loop: CASRLAGSTDTRYF. The DNA for the CDR3 is TGTGCCAGCAGATTAGCGGGAAGCACTGATACGCGGTATTTT.

The chain joins TRBV7-9 to TRBJ2-3; 10 nucleotides agree with TRBD2. The CDR3 covers 16 residues. V gave up 1 base and J gave up 8 bases; unmatched junction bases: 9. Germline loops: CDR1 SEHNR, CDR2 FQNEAQ (reference sequence). DNA for the CDR3: TGTGCCAGCAGCTTAGATAAGAGCGGGAGGGGGGGTACGCAGTATTTT. This sequence encodes CASSLDKSGRGGTQYF.

The V gene is TRBV20-1, the J gene TRBJ1-5; possibly TRBD1 for D (6 bases). Germline CDR1 DFQATT, CDR2 SNEGSKA (reference sequence). This CDR3 is built from 14 residues. The V end was cut by 6 bases, the J end by 4 bases, with 16 bases between. The CDR3 coding sequence is TGCAGTGCAGCGCAGGGGCGAGGAAATCAGCCCCAGCATTTT. It is translated as CSAAQGRGNQPQHF.

The V call is TRBV3-1, the J call TRBJ1-1; D uncertain. Trimming shortened V by 7 bases and J by 4 bases, and 22 bases separated the two germline ends. The CDR3 totals 16 residues. The germline gives CDR1 LGHDT, CDR2 YNNKEL (reference sequence). CDR3 sequence (DNA): TGTGCCAGCACCCGGACTGGACCGGGCGGTGGCACTGAAGCTTTCTTT. Protein product: CASTRTGPGGGTEAFF. The full variable domain, completed using reference TRBV3-1 and TRBJ1-1, is DTAVSQTPKYLVTQMGNDKSIKCEQNLGHDTMYWYKQDSKKFLKIMFSYNNKELIINETVPNRFSPKSPDKAHLNLHINSLELGDSAVYFCASTRTGPGGGTEAFFGQGTRLTVV.

V is TRBV7-9 and J is TRBJ2-7; D might be TRBD2 (6 bases). The length of the CDR3 is 13 residues. The V gene lost 5 bases and the J gene lost 4 bases, with 12 bases spanning the gap. Germline CDR1 SEHNR, CDR2 FQNEAQ (reference sequence). Here the CDR3 reads CASSRGSRYEQYF. CDR3 coding DNA: TGTGCCAGCAGCCGGGGGTCGCGTTACGAGCAGTACTTC.